The sequence of this T cell receptor beta chain was determined in a study of shared clonotypes between healthy human individuals. Overall study findings and caveats: Limitation of the genetic and exposure-history diversity represented came from the few donors.

The germline CDR1 and CDR2 sequences are MRHNA and SNTAGT. The V end lost 6 bases, the J end lost 2 bases, and 15 bases lay between the germline ends. This CDR3 is built from 15 residues. Authors' data handling: ImmunoSEQ junction-only sequences lacked quality scores, so their filtering differed. Measured with immunoSEQ multiplex PCR; TCRdb has only the in-frame clones, and not every one. V and J calls and clone size are those listed in that table; D and trimming were worked out from the DNA. The data contain fewer than 650,000 clones, 76% of them singletons. The study drew all its donors from Caucasian adults living in Nashville, Tennessee. At least ten counts were recorded for this clone. Its matching antigen is unknown.

The sequenced sample consisted of PBMCs. This chain links TRBV6-4 with TRBJ2-3; D may be TRBD2 (6 bases). The TCR comes from a woman aged 40 to 50 in good health. Some clones in this sample may be carry-over from other donors' samples. The CDR3 loop reads CASSSGDGHTDTQYF. The CDR3 DNA sequence: TGTGCCAGCAGCTCGGGGGACGGACACACAGATACGCAGTATTTT.